This T cell receptor beta chain was identified in a study of preoperative IRX-2 immunotherapy in early breast cancer. Clones were sequenced by immunoSEQ multiplex PCR, and TCRdb holds only the in-frame ones, with some missing. Of fewer than 40,000 clones listed, approximately 89% were seen once; the top ten hold 1.6%. Treatment in this sample: preoperative locoregional IRX-2 cytokine immunotherapy. Patients received preoperative, locoregional IRX-2 cytokine immunotherapy in a phase Ib study. The source material was tumor tissue, sampled after IRX-2 immunotherapy. The clonotype comes from a human donor with breast cancer.

The CDR3 DNA sequence: TGTGCCAGCAGCTTAGGGGTAGCGGGACAACCCTACAATGAGCAGTTCTTC. Translation: CASSLGVAGQPYNEQFF. The rearrangement uses TRBV7-6 and TRBJ2-1; 8 bases match TRBD2. With 1 base clipped from V and 2 bases from J, the junction kept 7 bases outside the gene matches. There are 17 residues in the CDR3. Germline CDR1 SGHVS, CDR2 FNYEAQ.